This T cell receptor beta chain was profiled in a study of T cell changes during pregnancy in multiple sclerosis. Method: immunoSEQ multiplex PCR; TCRdb's copy keeps in-frame clones and lacks some. The sample contains 58,000 or so clones, 92% of which appear only once. The CDR3 runs 16 residues. The V and J ends lost 4 bases and 1 base, in that order; junction bases with no gene match: 6. From germline, CDR1 is SGDLS and CDR2 YYNGEE. This receptor was obtained from a female donor with multiple sclerosis, enrolled in a pregnancy study. The gene calls are TRBV9 and TRBJ2-1, with 9 bases aligning to TRBD2. The starting material was peripheral blood, obtained in the first trimester of pregnancy. The CDR3 DNA sequence: TGTGCCAGCAGCACCATAGCGGGAGTTTCCTACAATGAGCAGTTCTTC. Amino acid sequence: CASSTIAGVSYNEQFF.